This T cell receptor beta chain was obtained from a study of blood T cell repertoires in COVID-19. Study-wide context: Some COVID-19 samples were acute and others convalescent; all came from the United States, Italy and Spain.

The study drew participants aged about 18 to 90 years from 20 to 30 US areas. Cohort assignment relied on participant-reported clinical history. Assay used: immunoSEQ multiplex PCR; TCRdb lists only in-frame clones, some missing. The sample lists 400,000 to 550,000 clones, 87% occurring once. Germline V gives CDR1 SGHTA, CDR2 FQGTGA. With 2 bases removed from V and 5 bases from J, the gap between germline ends came to 11 bases. The CDR3 consists of 14 residues. The V gene is TRBV7-3, the J gene TRBJ2-3; weak D call: TRBD2 (5 bases). The origin of this receptor is a woman under 30 with acute COVID-19. The specimen sequenced was PBMCs or T cells enriched from blood (not recorded which). The CDR3: CASSLAMGRDTQYF. CDR3 DNA: TGTGCCAGCAGCTTAGCTATGGGGAGAGATACGCAGTATTTT.